One TCR beta chain is described in this entry. The data were obtained in a study of blood T cell repertoires in COVID-19. Study context: The origin of the acute and convalescent COVID-19 samples was the United States, Italy and Spain. The cDNA or gDNA used as material had been derived from T cells, B-cell-depleted T cells, or PBMCs.

TCRdb keeps only in-frame clones here, not all; method: immunoSEQ multiplex PCR. This table holds about 150,000 clones, roughly 80% found once. The V and J ends lost 3 bases and 11 bases, in that order; junction bases with no gene match: 9. This CDR3 spans 15 amino acids. CDR1 and CDR2 from the germline V gene are LGHDT and YNNKEL (reference sequence). The gene calls are TRBV3-1 (or the pseudogene TRBV3-2) and TRBJ1-5; 11 bases match TRBD1. The sequenced sample consisted of peripheral blood. The TCR comes from a man aged 55 to 70 with acute or convalescent COVID-19. The CDR3 nucleotides read TGTGCCAGCAGCCAGGGACAGGGGGTAGGACAGTCCCAGCATTTT. This encodes CASSQGQGVGQSQHF.